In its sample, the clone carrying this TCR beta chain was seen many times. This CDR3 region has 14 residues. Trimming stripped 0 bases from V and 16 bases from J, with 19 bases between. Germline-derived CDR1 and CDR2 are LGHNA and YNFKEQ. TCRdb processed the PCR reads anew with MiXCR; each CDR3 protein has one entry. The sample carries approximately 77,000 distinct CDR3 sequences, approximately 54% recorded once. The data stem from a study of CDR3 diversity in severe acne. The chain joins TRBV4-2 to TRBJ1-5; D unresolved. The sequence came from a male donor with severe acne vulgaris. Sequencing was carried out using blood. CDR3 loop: CASSQDLGISRAHF. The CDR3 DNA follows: TGTGCCAGCAGCCAAGATCTAGGCATCTCTAGGGCACATTTT.